The T cell receptor beta chain under discussion was sequenced for a study of T cells in narcolepsy. Clones were sequenced by immunoSEQ multiplex PCR, and TCRdb holds only the in-frame ones, with some missing. The repertoire has 20,000 to 25,000 clones, 75% to 85% of them found once; the top ten carry approximately 10%. From germline, CDR1 is MNHNS and CDR2 SASEGT. The V gene lost 5 bases and the J gene lost 0 bases, with 12 bases spanning the gap. The CDR3 spans 15 residues. The receptor was derived from a human donor in good health. The genes are TRBV6-1 and TRBJ2-3; maybe TRBD1 (5 bases). Specimen: memory (CD45RA-) CD4+ T cells from blood. CDR3 sequence reads: CASSLSRASTDTQYF. The DNA of the CDR3 is TGTGCCAGCAGTTTAAGCAGGGCTAGCACAGATACGCAGTATTTT.